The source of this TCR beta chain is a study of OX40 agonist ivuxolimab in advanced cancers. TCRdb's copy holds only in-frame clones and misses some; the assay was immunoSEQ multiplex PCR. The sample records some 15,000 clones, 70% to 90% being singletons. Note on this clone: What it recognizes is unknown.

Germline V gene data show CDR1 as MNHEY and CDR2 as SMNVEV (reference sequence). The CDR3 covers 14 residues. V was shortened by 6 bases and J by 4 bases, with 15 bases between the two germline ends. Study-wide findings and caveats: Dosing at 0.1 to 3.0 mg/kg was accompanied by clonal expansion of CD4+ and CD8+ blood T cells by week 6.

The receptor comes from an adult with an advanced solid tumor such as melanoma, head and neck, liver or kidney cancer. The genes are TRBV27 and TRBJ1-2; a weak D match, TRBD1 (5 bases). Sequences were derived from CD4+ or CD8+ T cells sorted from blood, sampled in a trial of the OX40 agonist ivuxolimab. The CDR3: CASSSTGSVYGYTF. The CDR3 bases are TGTGCCAGCAGCTCCACAGGTAGTGTCTATGGCTACACCTTC.